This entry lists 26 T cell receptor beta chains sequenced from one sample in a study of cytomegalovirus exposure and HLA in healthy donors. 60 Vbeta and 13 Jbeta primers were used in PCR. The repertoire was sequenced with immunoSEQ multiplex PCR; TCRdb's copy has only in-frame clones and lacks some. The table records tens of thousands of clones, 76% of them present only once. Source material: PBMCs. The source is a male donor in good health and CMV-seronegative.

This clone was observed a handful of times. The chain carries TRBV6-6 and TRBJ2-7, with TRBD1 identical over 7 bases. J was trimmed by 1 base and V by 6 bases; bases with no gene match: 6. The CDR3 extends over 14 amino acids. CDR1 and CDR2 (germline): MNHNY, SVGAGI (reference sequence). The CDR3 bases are TGTGCCAGCAGACCCCGACAGGGATCCTACGAGCAGTACTTC. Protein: CASRPRQGSYEQYF.

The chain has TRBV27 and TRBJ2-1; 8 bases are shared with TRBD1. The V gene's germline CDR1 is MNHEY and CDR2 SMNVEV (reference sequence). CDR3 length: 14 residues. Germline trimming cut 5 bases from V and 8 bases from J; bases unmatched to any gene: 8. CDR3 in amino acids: CASSPGTGPDEQFF. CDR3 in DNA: TGTGCCAGCAGTCCCGGGACAGGTCCGGATGAGCAGTTCTTC.

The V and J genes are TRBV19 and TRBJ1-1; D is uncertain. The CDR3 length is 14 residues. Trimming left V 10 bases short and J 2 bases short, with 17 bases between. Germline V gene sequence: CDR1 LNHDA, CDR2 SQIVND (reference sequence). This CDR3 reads CATKRKEANTEAFF. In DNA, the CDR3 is TGTGCCACGAAAAGGAAAGAGGCAAACACTGAAGCTTTCTTT.

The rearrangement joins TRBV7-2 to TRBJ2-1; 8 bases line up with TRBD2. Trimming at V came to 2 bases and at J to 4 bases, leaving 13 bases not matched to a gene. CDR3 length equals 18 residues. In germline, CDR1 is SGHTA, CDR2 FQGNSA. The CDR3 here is CASSLIMTSAGRYNEQFF. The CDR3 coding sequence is TGTGCCAGCAGCTTAATTATGACTAGCGCGGGGAGATACAATGAGCAGTTCTTC.

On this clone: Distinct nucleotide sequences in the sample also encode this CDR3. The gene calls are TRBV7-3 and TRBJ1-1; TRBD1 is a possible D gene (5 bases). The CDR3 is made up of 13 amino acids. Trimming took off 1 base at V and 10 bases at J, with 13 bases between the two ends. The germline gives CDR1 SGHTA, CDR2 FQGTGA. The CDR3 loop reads CASSLNRDGAAFF. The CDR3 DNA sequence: TGTGCCAGCAGCTTAAATAGGGATGGGGCAGCTTTCTTT.

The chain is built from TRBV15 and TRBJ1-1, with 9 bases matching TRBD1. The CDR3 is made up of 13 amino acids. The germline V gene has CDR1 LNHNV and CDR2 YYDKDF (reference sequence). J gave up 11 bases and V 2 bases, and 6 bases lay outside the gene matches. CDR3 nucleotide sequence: TGTGCCACCAGCAGACCGGGACAGGGCACGGCTTTCTTT. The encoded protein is CATSRPGQGTAFF.

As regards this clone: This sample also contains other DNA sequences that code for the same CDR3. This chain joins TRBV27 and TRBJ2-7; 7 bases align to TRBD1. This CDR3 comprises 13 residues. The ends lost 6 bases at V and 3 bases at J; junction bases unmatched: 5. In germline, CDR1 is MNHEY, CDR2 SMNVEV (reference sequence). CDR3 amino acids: CASSPTGYYEQYF. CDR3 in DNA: TGTGCCAGCAGCCCGACAGGGTACTACGAGCAGTACTTC.

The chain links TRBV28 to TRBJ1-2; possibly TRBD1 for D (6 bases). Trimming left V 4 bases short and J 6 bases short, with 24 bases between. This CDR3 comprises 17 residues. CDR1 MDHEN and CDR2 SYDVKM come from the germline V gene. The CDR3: CASSWSPRGAWGDGYTF. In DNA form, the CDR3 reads TGTGCCAGCAGTTGGAGTCCCCGGGGGGCGTGGGGCGATGGCTACACCTTC.

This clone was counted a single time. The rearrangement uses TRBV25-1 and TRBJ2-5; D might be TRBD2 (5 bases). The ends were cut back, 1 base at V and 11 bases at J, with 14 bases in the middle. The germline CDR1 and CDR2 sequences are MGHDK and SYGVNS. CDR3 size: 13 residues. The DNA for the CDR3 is TGTGCCAGCAGTGAATCAGTAGTGGGCGGGCAGTACTTC. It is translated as CASSESVVGGQYF.

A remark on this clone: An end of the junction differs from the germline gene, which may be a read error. The CDR3 reads CSSSLGGRSYEQYF. As DNA, the CDR3 is TGTTCCAGCAGCTTAGGTGGCCGATCCTACGAGCAGTACTTC. V gene TRBV7-9 combines with J gene TRBJ2-7, with no clear D. The germline CDR1 and CDR2 sequences are SEHNR and FQNEAQ (reference sequence). The CDR3 runs 14 residues.

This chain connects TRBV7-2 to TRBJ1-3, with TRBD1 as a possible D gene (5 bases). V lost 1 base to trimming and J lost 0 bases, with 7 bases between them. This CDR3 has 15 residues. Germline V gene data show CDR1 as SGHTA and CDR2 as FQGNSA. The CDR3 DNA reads TGTGCCAGCAGCTTAGATCAGGGCTCTGGAAACACCATATATTTT. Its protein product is CASSLDQGSGNTIYF.

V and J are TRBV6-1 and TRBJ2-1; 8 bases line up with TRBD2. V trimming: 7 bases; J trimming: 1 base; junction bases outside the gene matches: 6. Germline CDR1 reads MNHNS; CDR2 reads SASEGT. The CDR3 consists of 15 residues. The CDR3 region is CASIRSGSSYNEQFF. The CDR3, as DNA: TGTGCCAGCATCCGAAGCGGGAGTTCCTACAATGAGCAGTTCTTC.

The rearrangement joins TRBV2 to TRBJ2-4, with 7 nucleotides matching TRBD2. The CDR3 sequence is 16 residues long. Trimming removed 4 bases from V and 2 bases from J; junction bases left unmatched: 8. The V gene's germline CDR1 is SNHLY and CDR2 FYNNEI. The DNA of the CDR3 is TGTGCCAGCAGTGGGGCGGGAGAGGGCTCCAAAAACATTCAGTACTTC. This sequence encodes CASSGAGEGSKNIQYF.

This CDR3 is CASSAYGRAPGNEQFF. CDR3 nucleotides: TGTGCCAGCAGTGCCTACGGGAGGGCCCCGGGTAATGAGCAGTTCTTC. The rearrangement links TRBV27 to TRBJ2-1; TRBD2 aligns across 8 bases. V dropped 5 bases and J dropped 7; count of bases not matched to a gene: 13. The germline V gene has CDR1 MNHEY and CDR2 SMNVEV (reference sequence). The CDR3 is 16 amino acids.

The CDR3 here is CASSERTGVQQPQHF. DNA of the CDR3: TGTGCCAGCAGTGAGAGGACAGGGGTTCAACAGCCCCAGCATTTT. The V call is TRBV28, the J call TRBJ1-5, with TRBD1 matching 9 bases. Germline CDR1 and CDR2: MDHEN and SYDVKM. The V and J ends lost 5 bases and 7 bases, in that order; junction bases with no gene match: 9. This CDR3 contains 15 residues.

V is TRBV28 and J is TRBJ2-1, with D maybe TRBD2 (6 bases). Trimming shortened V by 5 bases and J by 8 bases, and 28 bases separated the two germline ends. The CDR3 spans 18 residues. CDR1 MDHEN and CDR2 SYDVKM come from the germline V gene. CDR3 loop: CASSAIPAGTHMVYEQFF. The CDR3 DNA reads TGTGCCAGCAGTGCAATTCCCGCCGGGACTCATATGGTTTATGAGCAGTTCTTC.

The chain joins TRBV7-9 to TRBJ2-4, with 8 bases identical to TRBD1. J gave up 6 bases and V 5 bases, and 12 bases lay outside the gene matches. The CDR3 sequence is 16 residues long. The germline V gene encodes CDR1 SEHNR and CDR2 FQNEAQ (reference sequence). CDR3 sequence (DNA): TGTGCCAGCAGCCCCCGGGACAGGATTATGGGAAACATTCAGTACTTC. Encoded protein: CASSPRDRIMGNIQYF.

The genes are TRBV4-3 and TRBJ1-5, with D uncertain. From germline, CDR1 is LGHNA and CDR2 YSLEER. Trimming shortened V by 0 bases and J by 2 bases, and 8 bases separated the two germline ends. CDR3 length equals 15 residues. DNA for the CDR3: TGCGCCAGCAGCCAAGATCCCACAGGCAATCAGCCCCAGCATTTT. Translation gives CASSQDPTGNQPQHF.

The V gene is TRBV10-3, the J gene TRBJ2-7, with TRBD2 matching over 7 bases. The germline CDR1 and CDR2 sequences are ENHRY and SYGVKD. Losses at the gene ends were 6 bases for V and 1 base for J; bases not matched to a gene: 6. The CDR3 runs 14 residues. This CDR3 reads CAIRAGTTSYEQYF. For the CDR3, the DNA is TGTGCCATCAGAGCCGGGACTACGTCCTACGAGCAGTACTTC.

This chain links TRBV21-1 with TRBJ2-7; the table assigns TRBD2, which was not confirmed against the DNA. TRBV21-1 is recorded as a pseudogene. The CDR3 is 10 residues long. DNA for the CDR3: TGTGCCAGCAGCAGGACTAGCGAGTACTTC. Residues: CASSRTSEYF.

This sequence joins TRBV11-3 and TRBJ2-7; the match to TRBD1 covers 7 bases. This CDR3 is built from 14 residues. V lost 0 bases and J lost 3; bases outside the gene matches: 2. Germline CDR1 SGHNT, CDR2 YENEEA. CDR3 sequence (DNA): TGTGCCAGCAGCTTAGATCAGGGGGACTACGAGCAGTACTTC. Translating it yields CASSLDQGDYEQYF.

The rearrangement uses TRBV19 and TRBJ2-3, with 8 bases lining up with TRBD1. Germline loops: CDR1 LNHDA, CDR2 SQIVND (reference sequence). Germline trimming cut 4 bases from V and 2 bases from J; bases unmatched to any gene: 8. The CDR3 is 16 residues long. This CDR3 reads CASSTGQGRYTDTQYF. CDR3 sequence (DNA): TGTGCCAGTAGTACCGGACAGGGCCGATACACAGATACGCAGTATTTT.

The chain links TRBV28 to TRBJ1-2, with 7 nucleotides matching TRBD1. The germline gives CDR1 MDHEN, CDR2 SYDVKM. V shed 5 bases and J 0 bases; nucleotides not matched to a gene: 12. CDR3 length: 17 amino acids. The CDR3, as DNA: TGTGCCAGCAGTCTATCCCCCGGGACAGCTACTAACTATGGCTACACCTTC. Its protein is CASSLSPGTATNYGYTF.

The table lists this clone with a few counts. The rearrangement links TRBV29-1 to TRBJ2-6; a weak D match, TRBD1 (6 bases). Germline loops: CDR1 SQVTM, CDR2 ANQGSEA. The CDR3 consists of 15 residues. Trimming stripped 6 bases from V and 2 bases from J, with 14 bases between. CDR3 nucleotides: TGCAGCGTGTTAAACCCAGGGGCTGGGGCCAACGTCCTGACTTTC. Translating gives CSVLNPGAGANVLTF.

The CDR3 DNA is TGCGCCAGCAGCCGACAGGGGGGTCACGAAAAACTGTTTTTT. This translates into CASSRQGGHEKLFF. The chain carries TRBV5-1 and TRBJ1-4, with 9 bases that match TRBD1. This CDR3 is 14 amino acids long. The germline CDR1 and CDR2 sequences are SGHRS and YFSETQ. Trimming took 4 bases from V and 8 from J; bases not matched to a gene: 6. Full variable domain (rest looked up from reference TRBV5-1 and TRBJ1-4): KAGVTQTPRYLIKTRGQQVTLSCSPISGHRSVSWYQQTPGQGLQFLFEYFSETQRNKGNFPGRFSGRQFSNSRSEMNVSTLELGDSALYLCASSRQGGHEKLFFGSGTQLSVL.

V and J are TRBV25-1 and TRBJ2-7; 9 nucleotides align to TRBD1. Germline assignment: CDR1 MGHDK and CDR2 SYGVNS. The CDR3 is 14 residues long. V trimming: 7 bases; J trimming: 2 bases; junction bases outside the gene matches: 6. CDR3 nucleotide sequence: TGTGCCAGCAAACGGGGACAGGGTACCTACGAGCAGTACTTC. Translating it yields CASKRGQGTYEQYF.